This note documents a single T cell receptor beta chain sequence. Its antigen remains unknown. Antigen-specific CD4+ T cells expanded by the ViraFEST assay with viral peptide pools were then sequenced. Following a roughly 11-day culture, CD4+ T cells were purified. Two-dose vaccination with either BNT162b2 or mRNA-1273 was given to the participants. No vaccinee had earlier SARS-CoV-2 infection, and nucleocapsid antibodies were negative. Two million PBMC per well were cultured with approximately 10 IU/ml IL-2 and roughly 10 ug/ml peptides. IL-2 medium was substituted for half the medium on days 3 and 7. V lost 6 bases and J lost 2, with 14 bases in between. Germline CDR1 is MNHEY and CDR2 is SVGAGI. The CDR3 contains 15 residues. Using immunoSEQ multiplex PCR, the repertoire was profiled, and TCRdb retains in-frame clones only, with some absent. The sample holds under 25,000 clones, 81% seen once. The record originates from a study of vaccination effects on CD4 cells after COVID-19. In the study overall: Following the second dose by a median of 72 days, the post-vaccine samples were obtained.

The rearrangement links TRBV6-5 to TRBJ1-5; a weak D match, TRBD1 (5 bases). The receptor was isolated from a human donor who received a COVID-19 vaccine. Some clones in this sample may be carry-over from other donors' samples. The sample here was CD4+ T cells from PBMCs cultured with SARS-CoV-2 spike peptides, taken after COVID-19 vaccination. CDR3 protein: CASSLGRGGNQPQHF. The CDR3 DNA reads as TGTGCCAGCAGCCTAGGGCGGGGCGGCAATCAGCCCCAGCATTTT.